The rows below give T cell receptor beta chains drawn from one sample of a study of blood T cell repertoires in COVID-19. Measured with immunoSEQ multiplex PCR; TCRdb has only the in-frame clones, and not every one. The sample lists roughly 5,000 clones; 70% to 85% were seen once. The sample was peripheral blood. The receptor set was obtained from a human donor in a cohort sampled during active COVID-19. CDR3s include the opening cysteine and the closing phenylalanine or tryptophan. D genes are given only for firm matches. Clone sizes are given selectively: once, few, many, or a class where the clone is expanded.

clone_size: once; v_call: TRBV11-2; j_call: TRBJ2-4; d_call: TRBD2; cdr3_nt: TGTGCCAGCAGCCTCGAAGCGGGAGGGGGGAACATTCAGTACTTC; cdr3_aa: CASSLEAGGGNIQYF
clone_size: .; v_call: TRBV18; j_call: TRBJ2-1; d_call: .; cdr3_nt: TGTGCCAGCTCACCCGGGATGGCTTACAATGAGCAGTTCTTC; cdr3_aa: CASSPGMAYNEQFF
clone_size: few; v_call: TRBV7-9; j_call: TRBJ2-7; d_call: .; cdr3_nt: TGTGCCAGCAGCTTCACAGTCGCCGAGCAGTACTTC; cdr3_aa: CASSFTVAEQYF
clone_size: .; v_call: TRBV6-5; j_call: TRBJ2-2; d_call: .; cdr3_nt: .; cdr3_aa: CASSTSGVYTGELFF
clone_size: few; v_call: TRBV28; j_call: TRBJ1-2; d_call: TRBD1; cdr3_nt: TGTTCCCTTTCCCCCCCCGGGACAGGGCCCTATGGCTACACCTTC; cdr3_aa: CSLSPPGTGPYGYTF
clone_size: .; v_call: TRBV5-1; j_call: TRBJ2-3; d_call: .; cdr3_nt: TGCGCCAGCAGCTTGGATTCCGGCACAGATACGCAGTATTTT; cdr3_aa: CASSLDSGTDTQYF
clone_size: .; v_call: TRBV27; j_call: TRBJ2-3; d_call: .; cdr3_nt: TGTGCCAGCAGTTTCTCCGGGATAAAGCAGTATTTT; cdr3_aa: CASSFSGIKQYF
clone_size: .; v_call: TRBV18; j_call: TRBJ2-2; d_call: TRBD2; cdr3_nt: TGTGCCAGCTCACCCCGACTAGCCGTACCTACCGGGGAGCTGTTTTTT; cdr3_aa: CASSPRLAVPTGELFF
clone_size: .; v_call: TRBV19; j_call: TRBJ2-1; d_call: .; cdr3_nt: TGTGCCAGCGGGAACAATGAGCAGTTCTTC; cdr3_aa: CASGNNEQFF
clone_size: .; v_call: TRBV5-6; j_call: TRBJ2-7; d_call: .; cdr3_nt: TGTGCCAGCAGCTTGATCGGCAGGGGCTACGAGCAGTACTTC; cdr3_aa: CASSLIGRGYEQYF
clone_size: .; v_call: TRBV29-1; j_call: TRBJ2-4; d_call: .; cdr3_nt: TGCAGCGTTGAAGGGGATGCGGGAAGGAACATTCAGTACTTC; cdr3_aa: CSVEGDAGRNIQYF
clone_size: .; v_call: TRBV9; j_call: TRBJ2-3; d_call: .; cdr3_nt: TGTGCCAGCAGCGTAGGGCTGGCCCTCTTGGCAGATACGCAGTATTTT; cdr3_aa: CASSVGLALLADTQYF
clone_size: .; v_call: TRBV11-2; j_call: TRBJ1-3; d_call: .; cdr3_nt: TGTGCCAGCAGCCTCCAGACAGACTCTGGAAACACCATATATTTT; cdr3_aa: CASSLQTDSGNTIYF
clone_size: .; v_call: TRBV4-3; j_call: TRBJ2-2; d_call: .; cdr3_nt: TGCGCCAGCAGCCAAGATAGACAGAACACCGGGGAGCTGTTTTTT; cdr3_aa: CASSQDRQNTGELFF